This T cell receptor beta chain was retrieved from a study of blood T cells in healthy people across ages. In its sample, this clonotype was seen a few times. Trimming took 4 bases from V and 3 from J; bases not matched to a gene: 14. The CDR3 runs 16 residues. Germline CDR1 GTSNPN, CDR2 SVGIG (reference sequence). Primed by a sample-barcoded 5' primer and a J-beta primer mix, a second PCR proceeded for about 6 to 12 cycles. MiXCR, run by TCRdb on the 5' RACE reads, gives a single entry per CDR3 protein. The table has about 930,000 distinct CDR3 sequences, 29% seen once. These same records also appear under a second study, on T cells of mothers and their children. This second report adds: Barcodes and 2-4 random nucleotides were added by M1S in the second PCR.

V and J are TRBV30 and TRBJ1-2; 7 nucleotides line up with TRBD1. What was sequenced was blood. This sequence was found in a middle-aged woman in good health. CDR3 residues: CAWTTSGGGFDYGYTF. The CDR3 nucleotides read TGTGCCTGGACCACGTCAGGGGGGGGATTTGACTATGGCTACACCTTC.